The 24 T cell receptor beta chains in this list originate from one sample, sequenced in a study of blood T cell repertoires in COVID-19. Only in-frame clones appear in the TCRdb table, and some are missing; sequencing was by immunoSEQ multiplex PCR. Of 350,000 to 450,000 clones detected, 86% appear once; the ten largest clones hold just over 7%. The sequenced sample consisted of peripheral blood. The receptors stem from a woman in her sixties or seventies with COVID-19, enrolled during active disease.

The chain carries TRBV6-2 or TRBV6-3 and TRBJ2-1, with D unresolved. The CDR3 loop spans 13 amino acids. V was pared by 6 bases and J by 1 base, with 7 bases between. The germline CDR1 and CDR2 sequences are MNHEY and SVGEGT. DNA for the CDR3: TGTGCCAGCAGCTCCCTGTCCTACAATGAGCAGTTCTTC. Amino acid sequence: CASSSLSYNEQFF.

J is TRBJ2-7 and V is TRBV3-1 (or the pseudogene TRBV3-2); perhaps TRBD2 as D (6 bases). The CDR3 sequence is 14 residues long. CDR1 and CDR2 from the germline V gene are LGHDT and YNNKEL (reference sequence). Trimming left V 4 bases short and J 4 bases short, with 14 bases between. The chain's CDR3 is CASSLGEVVYEQYF. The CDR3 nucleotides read TGTGCCAGCAGCCTAGGGGAGGTCGTGTACGAGCAGTACTTC.

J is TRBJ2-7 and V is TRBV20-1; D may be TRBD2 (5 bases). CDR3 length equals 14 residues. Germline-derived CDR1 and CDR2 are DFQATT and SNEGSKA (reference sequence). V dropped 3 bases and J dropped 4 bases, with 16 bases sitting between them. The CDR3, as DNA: TGCAGTGCTAGTCCCCCCCCCGAGGGATACGAGCAGTACTTC. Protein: CSASPPPEGYEQYF.

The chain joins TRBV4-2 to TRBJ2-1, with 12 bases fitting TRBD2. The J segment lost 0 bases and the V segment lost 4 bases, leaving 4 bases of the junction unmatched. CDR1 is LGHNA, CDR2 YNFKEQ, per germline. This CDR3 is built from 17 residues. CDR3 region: CASSRASGGVSYNEQFF. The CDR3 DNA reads TGTGCCAGCAGCCGAGCTAGCGGGGGGGTCTCCTACAATGAGCAGTTCTTC.

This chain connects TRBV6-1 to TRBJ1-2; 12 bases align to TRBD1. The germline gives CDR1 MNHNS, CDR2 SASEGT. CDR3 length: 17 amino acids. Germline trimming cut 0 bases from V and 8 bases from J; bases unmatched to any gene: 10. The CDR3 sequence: CASSEAGTGQGARGYTF. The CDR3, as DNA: TGTGCCAGCAGTGAAGCGGGAACGGGACAGGGGGCGCGAGGCTACACCTTC.

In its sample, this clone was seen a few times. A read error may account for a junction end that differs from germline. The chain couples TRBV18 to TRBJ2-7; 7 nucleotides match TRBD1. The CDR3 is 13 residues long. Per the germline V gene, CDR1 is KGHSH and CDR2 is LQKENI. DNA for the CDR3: TGTGCCAGCTCACCACCGAGGGGGCTAGGGGTGAACTTC. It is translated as CASSPPRGLGVNF.

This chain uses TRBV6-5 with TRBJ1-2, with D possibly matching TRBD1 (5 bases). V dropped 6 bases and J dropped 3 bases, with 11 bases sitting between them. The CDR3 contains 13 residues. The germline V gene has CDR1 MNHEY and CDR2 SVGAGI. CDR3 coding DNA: TGTGCCAGCAGCACCGGAGGGGACTATGGCTACACCTTC. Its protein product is CASSTGGDYGYTF.

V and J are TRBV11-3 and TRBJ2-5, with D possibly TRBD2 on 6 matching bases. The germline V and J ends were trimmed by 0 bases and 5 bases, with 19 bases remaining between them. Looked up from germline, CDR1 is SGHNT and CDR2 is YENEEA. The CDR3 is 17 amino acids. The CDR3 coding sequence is TGTGCCAGCAGCTTAGATCGTGACCGGGGGTCGGTTGAGACCCAGTACTTC. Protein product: CASSLDRDRGSVETQYF.

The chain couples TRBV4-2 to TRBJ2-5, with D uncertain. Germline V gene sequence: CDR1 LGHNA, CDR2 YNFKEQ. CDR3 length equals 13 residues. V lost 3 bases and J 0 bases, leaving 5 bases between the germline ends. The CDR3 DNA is TGTGCCAGCAGCCAGGAGAACCAAGAGACCCAGTACTTC. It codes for CASSQENQETQYF.

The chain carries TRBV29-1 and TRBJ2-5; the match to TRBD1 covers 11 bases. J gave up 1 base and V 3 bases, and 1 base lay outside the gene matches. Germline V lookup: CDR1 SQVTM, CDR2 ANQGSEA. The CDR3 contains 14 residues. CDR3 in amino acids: CSVDGTGGQETQYF. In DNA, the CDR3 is TGCAGCGTTGATGGGACAGGGGGCCAAGAGACCCAGTACTTC.

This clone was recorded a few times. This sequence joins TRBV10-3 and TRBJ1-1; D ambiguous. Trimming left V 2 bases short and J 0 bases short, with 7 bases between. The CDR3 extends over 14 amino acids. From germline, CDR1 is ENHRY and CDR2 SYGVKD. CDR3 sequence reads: CAISEIHMNTEAFF. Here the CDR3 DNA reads TGTGCCATCAGTGAGATTCACATGAACACTGAAGCTTTCTTT.

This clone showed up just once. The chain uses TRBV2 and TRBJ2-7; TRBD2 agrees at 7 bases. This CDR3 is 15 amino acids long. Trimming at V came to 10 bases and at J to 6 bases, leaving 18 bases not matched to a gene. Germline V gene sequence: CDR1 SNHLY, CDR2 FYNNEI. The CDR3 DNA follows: TGTGCCACCAAACCCCAGCGGGGCCCAAAAGGCGAGCAGTACTTC. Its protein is CATKPQRGPKGEQYF.

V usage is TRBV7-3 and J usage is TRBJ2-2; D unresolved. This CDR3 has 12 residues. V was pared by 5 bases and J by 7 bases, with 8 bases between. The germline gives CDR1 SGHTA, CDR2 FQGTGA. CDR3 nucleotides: TGTGCCAGCAGCCTCCCACACGGGGAGCTGTTTTTT. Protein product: CASSLPHGELFF. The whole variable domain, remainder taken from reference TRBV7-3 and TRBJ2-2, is GAGVSQTPSNKVTEKGKYVELRCDPISGHTALYWYRQSLGQGPEFLIYFQGTGAADDSGLPNDRFFAVRPEGSVSTLKIQRTERGDSAVYLCASSLPHGELFFGEGSRLTVL.

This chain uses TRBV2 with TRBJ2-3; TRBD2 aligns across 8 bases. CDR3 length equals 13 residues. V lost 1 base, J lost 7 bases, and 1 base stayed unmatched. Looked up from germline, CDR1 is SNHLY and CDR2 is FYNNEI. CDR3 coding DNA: TGTGCCAGCAGTGAAGTAGCGGGAAATACGCAGTATTTT. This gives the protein CASSEVAGNTQYF.

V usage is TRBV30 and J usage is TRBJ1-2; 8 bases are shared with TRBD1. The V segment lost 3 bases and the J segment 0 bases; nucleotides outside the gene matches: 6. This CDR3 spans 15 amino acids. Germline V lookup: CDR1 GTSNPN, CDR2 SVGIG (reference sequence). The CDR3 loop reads CAWRQDRGPNYGYTF. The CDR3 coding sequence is TGTGCCTGGAGGCAAGACAGGGGCCCTAACTATGGCTACACCTTC.

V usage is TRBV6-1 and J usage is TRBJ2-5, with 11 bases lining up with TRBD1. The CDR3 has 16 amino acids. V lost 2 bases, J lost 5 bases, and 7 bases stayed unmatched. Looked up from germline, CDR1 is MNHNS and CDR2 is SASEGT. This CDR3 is CASSEKQGQGAETQYF. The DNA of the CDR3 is TGTGCCAGCAGTGAAAAACAAGGACAGGGGGCGGAGACCCAGTACTTC.

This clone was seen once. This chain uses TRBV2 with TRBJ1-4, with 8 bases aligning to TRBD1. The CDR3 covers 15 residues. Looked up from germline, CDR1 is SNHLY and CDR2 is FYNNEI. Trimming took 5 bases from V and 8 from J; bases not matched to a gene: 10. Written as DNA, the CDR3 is TGTGCCAGCAGTCTAACGACAGGGGTCCGGGAAAAACTGTTTTTT. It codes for CASSLTTGVREKLFF. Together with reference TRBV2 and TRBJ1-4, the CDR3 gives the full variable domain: EPEVTQTPSHQVTQMGQEVILRCVPISNHLYFYWYRQILGQKVEFLVSFYNNEISEKSEIFDDQFSVERPDGSNFTLKIRSTKLEDSAMYFCASSLTTGVREKLFFGSGTQLSVL.

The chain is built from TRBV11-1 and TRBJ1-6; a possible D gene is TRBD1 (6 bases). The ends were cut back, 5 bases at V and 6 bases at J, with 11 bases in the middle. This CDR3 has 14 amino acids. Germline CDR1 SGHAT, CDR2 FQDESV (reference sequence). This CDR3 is CASSTRQVNSPLHF. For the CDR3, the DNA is TGTGCCAGCAGCACAAGACAGGTTAATTCACCCCTCCACTTT.

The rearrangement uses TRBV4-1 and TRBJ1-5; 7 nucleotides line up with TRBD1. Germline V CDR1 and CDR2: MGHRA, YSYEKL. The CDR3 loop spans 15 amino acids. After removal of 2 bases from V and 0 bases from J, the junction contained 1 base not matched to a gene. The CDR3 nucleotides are TGCGCCAGCAGCCAACACAGGGGTAGCAATCAGCCCCAGCATTTT. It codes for CASSQHRGSNQPQHF.

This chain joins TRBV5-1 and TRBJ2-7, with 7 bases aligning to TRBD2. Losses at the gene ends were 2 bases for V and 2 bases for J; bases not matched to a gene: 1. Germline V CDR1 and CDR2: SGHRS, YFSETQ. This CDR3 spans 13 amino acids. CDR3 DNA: TGCGCCAGCAGCTTCGGACTAGCCTACGAGCAGTACTTC. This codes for CASSFGLAYEQYF.

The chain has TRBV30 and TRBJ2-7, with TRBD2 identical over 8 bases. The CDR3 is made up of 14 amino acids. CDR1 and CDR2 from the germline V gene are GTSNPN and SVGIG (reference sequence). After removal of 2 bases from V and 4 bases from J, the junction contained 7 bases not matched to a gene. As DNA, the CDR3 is TGTGCCTGGAGTCCTTTAGCGGGGCCGTACGAGCAGTACTTC. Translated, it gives CAWSPLAGPYEQYF. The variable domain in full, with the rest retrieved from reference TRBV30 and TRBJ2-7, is SQTIHQWPATLVQPVGSPLSLECTVEGTSNPNLYWYRQAAGRGLQLLFYSVGIGQISSEVPQNLSASRPQDRQFILSSKKLLLSDSGFYLCAWSPLAGPYEQYFGPGTRLTVT.

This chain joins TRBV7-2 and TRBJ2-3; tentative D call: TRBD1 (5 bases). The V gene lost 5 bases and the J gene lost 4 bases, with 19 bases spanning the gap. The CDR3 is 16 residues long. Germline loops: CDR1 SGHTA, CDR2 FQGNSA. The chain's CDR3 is CASSRIPGFRADTQYF. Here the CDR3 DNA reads TGTGCCAGCAGCAGAATCCCAGGTTTCAGGGCAGATACGCAGTATTTT.

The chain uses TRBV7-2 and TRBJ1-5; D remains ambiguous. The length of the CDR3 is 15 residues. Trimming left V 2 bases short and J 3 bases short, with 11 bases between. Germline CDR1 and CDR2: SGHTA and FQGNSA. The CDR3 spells CASSLTRTTNQPQHF. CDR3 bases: TGTGCCAGCAGCTTAACTAGGACCACCAATCAGCCCCAGCATTTT.

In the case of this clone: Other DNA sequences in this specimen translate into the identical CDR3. CDR3 amino acids: CASSFSGSYNEQFF. CDR3 nucleotide sequence: TGTGCCAGCAGTTTTAGCGGCTCCTACAATGAGCAGTTCTTC. This sequence joins TRBV27 and TRBJ2-1; a possible D gene is TRBD2 (6 bases). The germline V gene has CDR1 MNHEY and CDR2 SMNVEV (reference sequence). The CDR3 contains 14 residues. V dropped 3 bases and J dropped 0 bases, with 6 bases sitting between them.